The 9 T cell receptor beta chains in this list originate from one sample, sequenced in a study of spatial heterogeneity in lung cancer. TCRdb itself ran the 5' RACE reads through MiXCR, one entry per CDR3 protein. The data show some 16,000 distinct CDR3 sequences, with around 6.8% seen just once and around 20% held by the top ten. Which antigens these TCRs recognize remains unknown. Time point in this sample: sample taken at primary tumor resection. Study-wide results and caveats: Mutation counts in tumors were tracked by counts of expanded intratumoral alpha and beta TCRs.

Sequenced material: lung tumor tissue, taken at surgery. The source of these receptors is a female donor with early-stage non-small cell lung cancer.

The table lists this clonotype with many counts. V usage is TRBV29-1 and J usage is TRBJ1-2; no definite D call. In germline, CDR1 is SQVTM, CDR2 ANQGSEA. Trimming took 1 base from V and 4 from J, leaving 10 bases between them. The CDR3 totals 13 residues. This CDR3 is CSVEVGIPYGYTF. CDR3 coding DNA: TGCAGCGTTGAAGTAGGGATACCCTATGGCTACACCTTC.

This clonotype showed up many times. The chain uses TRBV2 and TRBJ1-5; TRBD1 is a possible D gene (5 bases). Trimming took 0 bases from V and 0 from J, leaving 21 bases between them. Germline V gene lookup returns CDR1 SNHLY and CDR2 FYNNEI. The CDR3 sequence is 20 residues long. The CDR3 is CASSEAMTWGDLYSNQPQHF. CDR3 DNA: TGTGCCAGCAGTGAAGCGATGACATGGGGGGACCTTTATAGCAATCAGCCCCAGCATTTT.

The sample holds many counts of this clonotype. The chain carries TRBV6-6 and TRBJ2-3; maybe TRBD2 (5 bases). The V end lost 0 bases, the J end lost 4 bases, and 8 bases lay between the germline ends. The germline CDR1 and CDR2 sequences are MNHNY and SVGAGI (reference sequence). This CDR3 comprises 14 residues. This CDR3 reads CASSYSTGADTQYF. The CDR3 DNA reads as TGTGCCAGCAGTTACTCGACCGGGGCAGATACGCAGTATTTT.

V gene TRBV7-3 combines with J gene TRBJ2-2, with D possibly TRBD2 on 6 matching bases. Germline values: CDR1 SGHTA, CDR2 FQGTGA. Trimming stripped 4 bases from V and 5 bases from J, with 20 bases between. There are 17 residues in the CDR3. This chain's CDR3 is CASSSKSTGLKTGELFF. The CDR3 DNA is TGTGCCAGCAGCTCGAAATCGACGGGACTCAAGACCGGGGAGCTGTTTTTT.

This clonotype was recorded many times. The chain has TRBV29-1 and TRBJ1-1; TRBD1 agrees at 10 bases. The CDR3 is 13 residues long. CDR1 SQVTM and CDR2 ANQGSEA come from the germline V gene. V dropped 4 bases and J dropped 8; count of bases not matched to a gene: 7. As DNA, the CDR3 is TGCAGCGTTGGAGGGGGGACAGGGGCAGAAGCTTTCTTT. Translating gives CSVGGGTGAEAFF.

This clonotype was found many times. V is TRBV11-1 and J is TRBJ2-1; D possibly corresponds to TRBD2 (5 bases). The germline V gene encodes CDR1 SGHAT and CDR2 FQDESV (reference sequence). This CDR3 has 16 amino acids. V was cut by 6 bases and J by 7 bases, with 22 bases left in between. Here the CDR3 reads CASSVGVTGIGNEQFF. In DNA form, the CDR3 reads TGTGCCAGCAGTGTCGGTGTTACGGGAATAGGGAATGAGCAGTTCTTC.

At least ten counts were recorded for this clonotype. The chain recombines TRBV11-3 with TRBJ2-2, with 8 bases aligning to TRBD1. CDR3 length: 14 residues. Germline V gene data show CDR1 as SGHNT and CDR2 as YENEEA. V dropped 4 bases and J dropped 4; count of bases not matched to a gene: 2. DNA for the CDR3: TGTGCCAGCAGCTCAGGGGGCACCACCGGGGAGCTGTTTTTT. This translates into CASSSGGTTGELFF. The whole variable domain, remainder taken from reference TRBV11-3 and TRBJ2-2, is EAGVVQSPRYKIIEKKQPVAFWCNPISGHNTLYWYLQNLGQGPELLIRYENEEAVDDSQLPKDRFSAERLKGVDSTLKIQPAELGDSAVYLCASSSGGTTGELFFGEGSRLTVL.

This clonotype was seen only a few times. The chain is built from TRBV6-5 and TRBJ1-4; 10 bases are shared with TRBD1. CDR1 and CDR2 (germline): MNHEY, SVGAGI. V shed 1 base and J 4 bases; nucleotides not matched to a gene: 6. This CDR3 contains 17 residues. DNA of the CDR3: TGTGCCAGCAGTTACTGGGGACAGGGGCGCGGTAATGAAAAACTGTTTTTT. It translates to CASSYWGQGRGNEKLFF.

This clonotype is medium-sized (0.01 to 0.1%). In DNA form, the CDR3 reads TGTGCCACCAGCAGAGATGGGCAGGGGAACACTGAAGCTTTCTTT. The encoded protein is CATSRDGQGNTEAFF. The rearrangement links TRBV15 to TRBJ1-1, with D possibly matching TRBD1 (5 bases). Germline-derived CDR1 and CDR2 are LNHNV and YYDKDF (reference sequence). The CDR3 loop spans 15 amino acids. With 0 bases removed from V and 1 base from J, the gap between germline ends came to 9 bases.